Below are 28 T cell receptor beta chains sequenced from a single sample in a study of cytomegalovirus exposure and HLA in healthy donors. Sequenced by immunoSEQ multiplex PCR; TCRdb stores in-frame clones only, minus some. The sample includes about 110,000 clones, approximately 89% of them seen just once. Source material: PBMCs. The receptor set was obtained from a young woman in good health and CMV-seronegative.

The rearrangement joins TRBV5-1 to TRBJ1-1, with 7 bases lining up with TRBD1. Per germline, CDR1 SGHRS and CDR2 YFSETQ. V was pared by 6 bases and J by 4 bases, with 12 bases of the junction left unmatched. This CDR3 has 15 amino acids. In DNA form, the CDR3 reads TGCGCCAGCATACTGGAGCCGACAGGGAGCACTGAAGCTTTCTTT. The encoded protein is CASILEPTGSTEAFF.

This chain uses TRBV28 with TRBJ2-1; D possibly corresponds to TRBD2 (6 bases). The CDR3 sequence is 15 residues long. V lost 2 bases and J lost 6, with 14 bases in between. Germline V gene sequence: CDR1 MDHEN, CDR2 SYDVKM. The CDR3 loop reads CASSLGGRRGNEQFF. CDR3 sequence (DNA): TGTGCCAGCAGTTTAGGAGGGAGAAGGGGCAATGAGCAGTTCTTC.

This clone was counted only a few times. The chain carries TRBV30 and TRBJ2-7, with 9 bases aligning to TRBD2. After removal of 0 bases from V and 7 bases from J, the junction contained 7 bases not matched to a gene. This CDR3 contains 14 residues. Germline V gene data show CDR1 as GTSNPN and CDR2 as SVGIG (reference sequence). The CDR3 protein is CAWSVSGGTGEQYF. CDR3 in DNA: TGTGCCTGGAGTGTTAGCGGGGGCACAGGGGAGCAGTACTTC.

The V and J genes are TRBV4-1 and TRBJ2-1; TRBD1 matches at 7 bases. Germline CDR1 reads MGHRA; CDR2 reads YSYEKL. The CDR3 contains 18 residues. V dropped 3 bases and J dropped 1; count of bases not matched to a gene: 12. The CDR3 region has the DNA TGCGCCAGCAGCCAGGGGAGAGGGGGCGCTTTGTCCTACAATGAGCAGTTCTTC. Protein sequence: CASSQGRGGALSYNEQFF.

The V and J genes are TRBV28 and TRBJ2-5; 7 bases fit TRBD2. This CDR3 has 15 amino acids. V lost 7 bases and J lost 7; bases outside the gene matches: 15. Germline CDR1 and CDR2: MDHEN and SYDVKM. CDR3 in DNA: TGTGCCAGCATTCCTTTCAAGGGCAGGGAGGGGACCCAGTACTTC. Its protein product is CASIPFKGREGTQYF.

The chain carries TRBV5-6 and TRBJ1-6; 7 bases are shared with TRBD1. The V segment lost 4 bases and the J segment 9 bases; nucleotides outside the gene matches: 10. Germline assignment: CDR1 SGHDT and CDR2 YYEEEE. CDR3 length equals 15 residues. The chain's CDR3 is CASSHPPDRPSPLHF. The CDR3 DNA is TGTGCCAGCAGCCACCCCCCGGACAGGCCTTCACCCCTCCACTTT.

This chain uses TRBV19 with TRBJ1-2, with a possible D match to TRBD1 (5 bases). CDR1 LNHDA and CDR2 SQIVND come from the germline V gene (reference sequence). Between the trimmed V and J ends, which lost 7 bases and 4 bases, there was a span of 25 bases. This CDR3 has 17 amino acids. CDR3 coding DNA: TGTGCCAGTAACCTCCAACTAGGGGTCGGGGACTTCTATGGCTACACCTTC. It yields the protein CASNLQLGVGDFYGYTF.

V gene TRBV7-8 combines with J gene TRBJ1-2; possible D gene TRBD1, 6 bases. The CDR3 extends over 16 amino acids. Per germline, CDR1 SGHVS and CDR2 FQNEAQ. Trimming took off 0 bases at V and 0 bases at J, with 11 bases between the two ends. The CDR3 region is CASSLAPRGTNYGYTF. Written as DNA, the CDR3 is TGTGCCAGCAGCTTAGCCCCAAGGGGGACTAACTATGGCTACACCTTC.

V usage is TRBV9 and J usage is TRBJ2-1; the D is unclear. The CDR3 covers 13 residues. V lost 2 bases and J lost 6, with 9 bases in between. CDR1 SGDLS and CDR2 YYNGEE come from the germline V gene. The CDR3 region is CASSVGDANEQFF. The CDR3 nucleotides read TGTGCCAGCAGCGTTGGAGATGCCAATGAGCAGTTCTTC.

V is TRBV27 and J is TRBJ2-5; the D gene is possibly TRBD2 (5 bases). Trimming cost V 3 bases and J 5 bases, with 22 bases left between them. CDR3 length: 17 amino acids. Germline V gives CDR1 MNHEY, CDR2 SMNVEV (reference sequence). The chain's CDR3 is CASSFGVPLRAGETQYF. In nucleotides, the CDR3 is TGTGCCAGCAGTTTCGGGGTCCCCTTGCGCGCAGGCGAGACCCAGTACTTC.

This clone was counted a few times. The CDR3: CASSYGQGVYF. The CDR3 DNA follows: TGTGCCAGCTCATACGGACAGGGCGTGTACTTC. This chain uses TRBV11-2 with TRBJ2-7, with 8 nucleotides matching TRBD1. The CDR3 loop spans 11 amino acids. Germline CDR1 SGHAT, CDR2 FQNNGV. With 8 bases clipped from V and 12 bases from J, the junction kept 9 bases outside the gene matches.

This clone was observed a single time. This chain connects TRBV7-3 to TRBJ2-1; 8 nucleotides align to TRBD1. With 2 bases clipped from V and 7 bases from J, the junction kept 10 bases outside the gene matches. Germline loops: CDR1 SGHTA, CDR2 FQGTGA. The CDR3 is 16 residues long. The CDR3 nucleotides read TGTGCCAGCAGCTTAGGAGTGGGCAGGGGGCGGAATGAGCAGTTCTTC. It codes for CASSLGVGRGRNEQFF.

The rearrangement uses TRBV2 and TRBJ2-7; 7 bases align to TRBD2. CDR3 length: 14 residues. V gave up 4 bases and J gave up 1 base; unmatched junction bases: 4. The germline gives CDR1 SNHLY, CDR2 FYNNEI. CDR3 DNA: TGTGCCAGCAGTGTGCCGGGACTATCCTACGAGCAGTACTTC. This gives the protein CASSVPGLSYEQYF.

J is TRBJ1-2 and V is TRBV5-6; 9 bases are shared with TRBD1. V was clipped by 6 bases and J by 5 bases; unmatched bases: 14. The CDR3 has 16 amino acids. Germline-derived CDR1 and CDR2 are SGHDT and YYEEEE. This CDR3 is CASKLASGQGRYGYTF. The CDR3 nucleotides read TGTGCCAGCAAGCTTGCGTCGGGACAGGGACGATATGGCTACACCTTC.

V gene TRBV7-8 combines with J gene TRBJ2-7, with 7 bases that match TRBD2. Germline V lookup: CDR1 SGHVS, CDR2 FQNEAQ. Trimming took 6 bases from V and 4 from J; bases not matched to a gene: 9. This CDR3 is 14 amino acids long. In DNA form, the CDR3 reads TGTGCCAGCAGGAGGGGCTGGGGGGGGTACGAGCAGTACTTC. Translation gives CASRRGWGGYEQYF.

J is TRBJ2-1 and V is TRBV5-1, with D perhaps TRBD2 (6 bases). The germline V gene has CDR1 SGHRS and CDR2 YFSETQ. This CDR3 has 17 residues. The germline V and J ends were trimmed by 4 bases and 4 bases, with 21 bases remaining between them. The CDR3 loop is CASSRTGTPSGYNEQFF. As DNA, the CDR3 is TGCGCCAGCAGCAGGACCGGGACTCCGAGCGGGTACAATGAGCAGTTCTTC.

The chain has TRBV4-1 and TRBJ2-7, with D possibly TRBD1 on 5 matching bases. The CDR3 has 13 amino acids. Trimming removed 0 bases from V and 3 bases from J, with 6 bases in between. Germline V gives CDR1 MGHRA, CDR2 YSYEKL. The CDR3 protein is CASSQDRVYEQYF. CDR3 nucleotide sequence: TGCGCCAGCAGCCAAGACAGGGTCTACGAGCAGTACTTC.

For the CDR3, the DNA is TGTGCCACCAGCAGAGCTGGACAGGGGGTAAGCAATCAGCCCCAGCATTTT. This codes for CATSRAGQGVSNQPQHF. The chain uses TRBV15 and TRBJ1-5, with TRBD1 matching 10 bases. The J segment lost 1 base and the V segment lost 1 base, leaving 4 bases of the junction unmatched. The germline gives CDR1 LNHNV, CDR2 YYDKDF (reference sequence). The CDR3 loop spans 17 amino acids.

This clone came up once. This chain connects TRBV28 to TRBJ1-5; perhaps TRBD1 as D (5 bases). Trimming removed 4 bases at V and 7 bases at J, with 17 bases between. This CDR3 comprises 15 residues. Germline CDR1 is MDHEN and CDR2 is SYDVKM. CDR3 sequence (DNA): TGTGCCAGCAGTTCGAGGACCGGGGGGAGGCAGCCCCAGCATTTT. Translating gives CASSSRTGGRQPQHF.

The chain is built from TRBV11-3 and TRBJ2-1; 8 nucleotides agree with TRBD2. The trim removed 5 bases at V and 3 bases at J, leaving 3 bases unmatched. The V gene's germline CDR1 is SGHNT and CDR2 YENEEA. The CDR3 length is 14 residues. DNA of the CDR3: TGTGCCAGCAGCCTAGCGGGTATCTACAATGAGCAGTTCTTC. Translating gives CASSLAGIYNEQFF.

The CDR3 sequence: CASSSDRVTDTQYF. Written as DNA, the CDR3 is TGTGCCAGCAGCTCTGACAGGGTGACAGATACGCAGTATTTT. The chain combines TRBV7-3 with TRBJ2-3; 7 bases fit TRBD1. J lost 3 bases, V lost 4 bases, and 4 bases had no gene match. The CDR3 is 14 residues long. The germline gives CDR1 SGHTA, CDR2 FQGTGA.

This clone was counted once. The chain joins TRBV19 to TRBJ1-5; D is perhaps TRBD1 (6 bases). This CDR3 comprises 17 residues. Germline CDR1 LNHDA, CDR2 SQIVND (reference sequence). Trimming took 6 bases from V and 1 from J, leaving 19 bases between them. CDR3 in DNA: TGTGCCAGTAGGACGGTCGGGGGGCGGTTAAGCAATCAGCCCCAGCATTTT. It yields the protein CASRTVGGRLSNQPQHF.

The V call is TRBV5-6, the J call TRBJ2-7; 7 bases align to TRBD1. Germline trimming cut 4 bases from V and 3 bases from J; bases unmatched to any gene: 4. Germline V gene lookup returns CDR1 SGHDT and CDR2 YYEEEE. There are 13 residues in the CDR3. CDR3 residues: CASSPWDSYEQYF. CDR3 nucleotide sequence: TGTGCCAGCAGCCCTTGGGACAGCTACGAGCAGTACTTC.

The chain employs TRBV10-3 and TRBJ2-7, with 8 bases matching TRBD2. The CDR3 loop spans 15 amino acids. The V gene end was trimmed by 5 bases and the J gene end by 3 bases; junction bases not matched to a gene: 9. Germline CDR1 ENHRY, CDR2 SYGVKD. CDR3 DNA: TGTGCCATCAGTCCCTCCGGGACTAGAGGCTACGAGCAGTACTTC. Its translation: CAISPSGTRGYEQYF.

CDR3 DNA sequence: TGTGCCAGCAGCCGTTACAGGGTTGGGAACACCGGGGAGCTGTTTTTT. Its protein is CASSRYRVGNTGELFF. The chain carries TRBV11-3 and TRBJ2-2; D perhaps matches TRBD1 (6 bases). Germline V gene data show CDR1 as SGHNT and CDR2 as YENEEA. V dropped 5 bases and J dropped 1 base, with 14 bases sitting between them. The length of the CDR3 is 16 residues.

CDR3 sequence: CASSPGQRTHEQYF. The CDR3, as DNA: TGTGCCAGCAGCCCGGGACAGCGGACACACGAGCAGTACTTC. The genes are TRBV5-5 and TRBJ2-7, with TRBD1 matching 7 bases. This CDR3 contains 14 residues. Germline loops: CDR1 SGHKS, CDR2 YYEKEE (reference sequence). Unmatched junction bases numbered 9, after V lost 4 bases and J lost 5 bases.

The chain carries TRBV27 and TRBJ1-5; D not certain. The CDR3 covers 14 residues. Germline lookup yields CDR1 MNHEY and CDR2 SMNVEV (reference sequence). Trimming took off 0 bases at V and 3 bases at J, with 6 bases between the two ends. CDR3 DNA sequence: TGTGCCAGCAGTTTATCAGGAGCCAATCAGCCCCAGCATTTT. Amino acids: CASSLSGANQPQHF.

The chain links TRBV5-6 to TRBJ1-3, with 7 bases fitting TRBD1. CDR1 SGHDT and CDR2 YYEEEE come from the germline V gene. V dropped 2 bases and J dropped 5; count of bases not matched to a gene: 7. There are 15 residues in the CDR3. The CDR3 sequence is CASSLRQGRRNTIYF. The CDR3 coding sequence is TGTGCCAGCAGCTTACGACAGGGAAGGCGAAACACCATATATTTT.